Following are 14 T cell receptor beta chains from one sample sequenced in a study of T-cell memory formation after mild COVID-19. One entry per CDR3 protein results from TCRdb running MiXCR on the 5' RACE reads. Among 350,000 to 450,000 distinct CDR3 sequences, approximately 24% were seen once, and the ten largest hold about 8.7%. Material for sequencing was PBMCs or a T cell subset sorted from them (not recorded which). These receptors came from an adult woman who had mild COVID-19 (a few samples of this study predate the infection). Cell type and time point are not known.

The rearrangement links TRBV6-5 to TRBJ1-2; 8 bases map to TRBD1. This CDR3 has 15 residues. Per germline, CDR1 MNHEY and CDR2 SVGAGI. Trimming took 5 bases from V and 4 from J; bases not matched to a gene: 9. CDR3 loop: CASSILSDRAYGYTF. The CDR3 DNA reads TGTGCCAGCAGTATATTATCGGACAGGGCCTATGGCTACACCTTC.

V usage is TRBV7-8 and J usage is TRBJ2-1; possible D gene TRBD2, 6 bases. The ends were cut back, 1 base at V and 1 base at J, with 14 bases in the middle. The CDR3 has 17 residues. Germline V gene sequence: CDR1 SGHVS, CDR2 FQNEAQ. The CDR3 region is CASSLVDGRASYNEQFF. CDR3 nucleotide sequence: TGTGCCAGCAGCTTAGTCGACGGGAGAGCGTCCTACAATGAGCAGTTCTTC.

This clonotype showed up just a few times. V and J are TRBV30 and TRBJ1-4; 7 nucleotides line up with TRBD1. The CDR3 totals 14 residues. Germline V lookup: CDR1 GTSNPN, CDR2 SVGIG (reference sequence). V was clipped by 5 bases and J by 8 bases; unmatched bases: 11. CDR3 loop: CAWGRQGRREKLFF. The DNA of the CDR3 is TGTGCCTGGGGACGACAGGGAAGGAGGGAAAAACTGTTTTTT. The entire variable domain, with the rest obtained from reference TRBV30 and TRBJ1-4, is as follows: SQTIHQWPATLVQPVGSPLSLECTVEGTSNPNLYWYRQAAGRGLQLLFYSVGIGQISSEVPQNLSASRPQDRQFILSSKKLLLSDSGFYLCAWGRQGRREKLFFGSGTQLSVL.

V and J are TRBV5-1 and TRBJ2-5; D is possibly TRBD1 (5 bases). Germline V gives CDR1 SGHRS, CDR2 YFSETQ. This CDR3 has 14 amino acids. With 0 bases removed from V and 3 bases from J, the gap between germline ends came to 9 bases. The CDR3 spells CASSLVAGKETQYF. The CDR3, as DNA: TGCGCCAGCAGCTTGGTGGCAGGGAAAGAGACCCAGTACTTC.

The gene calls are TRBV14 and TRBJ2-7; perhaps TRBD2 as D (5 bases). The CDR3 totals 14 residues. The V end lost 4 bases, the J end lost 6 bases, and 16 bases lay between the germline ends. The V gene's germline CDR1 is SGHDN and CDR2 FVKESK. This CDR3 reads CASSPLEVTCEQYF. The CDR3 DNA is TGTGCCAGCAGCCCCCTGGAGGTCACCTGCGAGCAGTACTTC.

Many counts were recorded for this clonotype. In nucleotides, the CDR3 is TGTGCCAGCAGTCAACAGGGGGCTCAAGAGACCCAGTACTTC. Translation: CASSQQGAQETQYF. V and J are TRBV7-9 and TRBJ2-5; 9 bases agree with TRBD1. V dropped 6 bases and J dropped 2; count of bases not matched to a gene: 4. CDR1 is SEHNR and CDR2 is FQNEAQ in the germline V gene (reference sequence). This CDR3 region has 14 residues. Looking up the rest from reference TRBV7-9 and TRBJ2-5 gives the full variable domain: DTGVSQNPRHKITKRGQNVTFRCDPISEHNRLYWYRQTLGQGPEFLTYFQNEAQLEKSRLLSDRFSAERPKGSFSTLEIQRTEQGDSAMYLCASSQQGAQETQYFGPGTRLLVL.

V is TRBV20-1 and J is TRBJ2-3; D unresolved. The CDR3 consists of 16 residues. CDR1 and CDR2 (germline): DFQATT, SNEGSKA (reference sequence). V lost 0 bases and J 4 bases, leaving 17 bases between the germline ends. This CDR3 is CSARDFPTREADTQYF. Here the CDR3 DNA reads TGCAGTGCTAGAGATTTCCCGACTCGAGAGGCAGATACGCAGTATTTT.

This clonotype was picked up many times. The chain employs TRBV7-8 and TRBJ2-5; D is ambiguous. The CDR3 sequence is 15 residues long. CDR1 and CDR2 from the germline V gene are SGHVS and FQNEAQ. Trimming cost V 0 bases and J 5 bases, with 13 bases left between them. The CDR3 loop reads CASSLAGPLDETQYF. The CDR3 nucleotides are TGTGCCAGCAGCTTAGCCGGGCCGCTGGATGAGACCCAGTACTTC. The whole variable domain, filled in from reference TRBV7-8 and TRBJ2-5, reads GAGVSQSPRYKVAKRGQDVALRCDPISGHVSLFWYQQALGQGPEFLTYFQNEAQLDKSGLPSDRFFAERPEGSVSTLKIQRTQQEDSAVYLCASSLAGPLDETQYFGPGTRLLVL.

The chain employs TRBV7-8 and TRBJ1-1, with TRBD1 matching 7 bases. Looked up from germline, CDR1 is SGHVS and CDR2 is FQNEAQ. The CDR3 has 14 amino acids. Trimming cost V 5 bases and J 5 bases; bases outside gene matches: 8. CDR3 protein: CASSTDRRGTEAFF. The CDR3 DNA sequence: TGTGCCAGCAGCACGGACAGGCGGGGGACTGAAGCTTTCTTT.

The J gene is TRBJ2-5, the V gene TRBV18, with unresolved D. Germline V gene lookup returns CDR1 KGHSH and CDR2 LQKENI. This CDR3 comprises 14 residues. V lost 3 bases to trimming and J lost 5 bases, with 13 bases between them. CDR3 in amino acids: CASSPGYSRETQYF. CDR3 DNA sequence: TGTGCCAGCTCACCTGGTTATTCTCGGGAGACCCAGTACTTC.

The V and J genes are TRBV20-1 and TRBJ1-5; D gene ambiguous. The CDR3 runs 14 residues. Germline assignment: CDR1 DFQATT and CDR2 SNEGSKA (reference sequence). Trimming cost V 0 bases and J 0 bases, with 6 bases left between them. The CDR3 nucleotides are TGCAGTGCTAGAGATGCAGGTAGCAATCAGCCCCAGCATTTT. It yields the protein CSARDAGSNQPQHF.

This sequence joins TRBV21-1 and TRBJ1-5; the table names TRBD1, a call not compared with the DNA. TRBV21-1 is classified as a pseudogene. The CDR3 runs 18 residues. CDR3 protein: CASSKPYLRYRVGQPQHF. The DNA of the CDR3 is TGTGCCAGCAGCAAACCGTACCTAAGGTACAGGGTCGGGCAGCCCCAGCATTTT.

The chain has TRBV7-6 and TRBJ1-5; TRBD1 is a possible D gene (5 bases). CDR1 and CDR2 from the germline V gene are SGHVS and FNYEAQ. The V and J ends lost 3 bases and 2 bases respectively, with 17 bases between them. This CDR3 has 17 amino acids. Written as DNA, the CDR3 is TGTGCCAGCAGCTTGGAACGGGGCCCCAGGGGCAATCAGCCCCAGCATTTT. It is translated as CASSLERGPRGNQPQHF. Full variable domain (rest looked up from reference TRBV7-6 and TRBJ1-5): GAGVSQSPRYKVTKRGQDVALRCDPISGHVSLYWYRQALGQGPEFLTYFNYEAQQDKSGLPNDRFSAERPEGSISTLTIQRTEQRDSAMYRCASSLERGPRGNQPQHFGDGTRLSIL.

The CDR3 here is CSVERTSLAFF. CDR3 nucleotide sequence: TGCAGCGTTGAACGCACCTCCCTGGCTTTCTTT. V and J are TRBV29-1 and TRBJ1-1; D is unresolved. Trimming left V 2 bases short and J 11 bases short, with 12 bases between. This CDR3 has 11 residues. The germline V gene encodes CDR1 SQVTM and CDR2 ANQGSEA. The whole variable domain, filled in from reference TRBV29-1 and TRBJ1-1, reads SAVISQKPSRDICQRGTSLTIQCQVDSQVTMMFWYRQQPGQSLTLIATANQGSEATYESGFVIDKFPISRPNLTFSTLTVSNMSPEDSSIYLCSVERTSLAFFGQGTRLTVV.